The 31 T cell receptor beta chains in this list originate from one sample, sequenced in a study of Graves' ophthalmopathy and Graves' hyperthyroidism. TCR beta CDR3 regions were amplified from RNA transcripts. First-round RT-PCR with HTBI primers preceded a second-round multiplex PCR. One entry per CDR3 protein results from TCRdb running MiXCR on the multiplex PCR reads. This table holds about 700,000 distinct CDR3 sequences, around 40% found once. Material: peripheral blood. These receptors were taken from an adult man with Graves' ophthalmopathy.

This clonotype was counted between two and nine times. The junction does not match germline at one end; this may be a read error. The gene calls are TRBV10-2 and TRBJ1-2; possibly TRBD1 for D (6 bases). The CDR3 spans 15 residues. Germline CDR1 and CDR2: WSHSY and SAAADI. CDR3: CASSWRTETNYGYTF. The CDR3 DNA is TGTGCCAGCAGTTGGCGGACAGAAACTAACTATGGCTACACCTTC.

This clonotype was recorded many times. CDR3: CATSKDRASYEQYF. The CDR3 coding sequence is TGTGCCACCAGCAAGGACAGGGCTTCCTACGAGCAGTACTTC. This chain joins TRBV15 and TRBJ2-7; TRBD1 agrees at 8 bases. Germline V CDR1 and CDR2: LNHNV, YYDKDF (reference sequence). This CDR3 region has 14 residues. The junction had 3 bases not matched to a gene; V was cut back by 4 bases and J by 1 base.

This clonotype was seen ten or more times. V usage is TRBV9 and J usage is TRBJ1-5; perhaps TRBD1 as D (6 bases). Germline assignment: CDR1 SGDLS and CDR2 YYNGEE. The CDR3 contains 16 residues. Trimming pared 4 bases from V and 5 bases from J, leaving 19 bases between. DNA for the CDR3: TGTGCCAGCAGCTTCCAGGGTAGTGGGGGCTATCAGCCCCAGCATTTT. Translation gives CASSFQGSGGYQPQHF.

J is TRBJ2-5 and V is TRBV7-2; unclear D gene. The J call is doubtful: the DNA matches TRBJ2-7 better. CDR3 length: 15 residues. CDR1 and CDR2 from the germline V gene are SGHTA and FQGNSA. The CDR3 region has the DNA TGTGCCAGCAGCCCTGGCCCTGGACGGGCCTACGAGCAGTACTTC. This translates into CASSPGPGRAYEQYF.

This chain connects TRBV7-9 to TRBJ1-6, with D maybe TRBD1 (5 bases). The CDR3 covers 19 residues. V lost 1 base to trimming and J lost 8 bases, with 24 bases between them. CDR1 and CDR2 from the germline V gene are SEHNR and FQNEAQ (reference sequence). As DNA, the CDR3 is TGTGCCAGCAGCTTAGTTCTATTAGGGCAGGTAGGGGAGGATTCACCCCTCCACTTT. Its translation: CASSLVLLGQVGEDSPLHF.

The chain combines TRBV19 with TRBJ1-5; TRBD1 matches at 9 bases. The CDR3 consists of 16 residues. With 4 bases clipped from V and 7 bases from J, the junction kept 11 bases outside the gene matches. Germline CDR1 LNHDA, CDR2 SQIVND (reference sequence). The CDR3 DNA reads TGTGCCAGTAGTAACCGGGACAGGGCGTACGAGCAGCCCCAGCATTTT. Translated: CASSNRDRAYEQPQHF. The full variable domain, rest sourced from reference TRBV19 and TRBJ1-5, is DGGITQSPKYLFRKEGQNVTLSCEQNLNHDAMYWYRQDPGQGLRLIYYSQIVNDFQKGDIAEGYSVSREKKESFPLTVTSAQKNPTAFYLCASSNRDRAYEQPQHFGDGTRLSIL.

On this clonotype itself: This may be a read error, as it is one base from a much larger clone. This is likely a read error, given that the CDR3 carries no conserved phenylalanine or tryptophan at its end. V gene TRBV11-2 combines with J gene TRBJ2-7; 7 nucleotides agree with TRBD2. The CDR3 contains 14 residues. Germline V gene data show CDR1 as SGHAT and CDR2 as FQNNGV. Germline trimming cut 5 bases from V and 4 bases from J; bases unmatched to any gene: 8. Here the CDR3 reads CASSPSLGGYEQYC. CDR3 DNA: TGTGCCAGCAGCCCAAGTCTCGGGGGGTACGAGCAGTACTGC.

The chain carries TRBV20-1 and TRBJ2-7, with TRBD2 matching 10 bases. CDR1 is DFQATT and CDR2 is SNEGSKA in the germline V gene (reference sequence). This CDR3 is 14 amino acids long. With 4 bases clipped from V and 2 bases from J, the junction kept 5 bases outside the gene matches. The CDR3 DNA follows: TGCAGTGCTAAAGGACTAGCGGCAACCTACGAGCAGTACTTC. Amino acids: CSAKGLAATYEQYF.

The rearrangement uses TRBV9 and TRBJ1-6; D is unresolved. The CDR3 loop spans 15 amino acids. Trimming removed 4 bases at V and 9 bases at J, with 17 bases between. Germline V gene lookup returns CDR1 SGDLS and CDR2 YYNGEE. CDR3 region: CASSPSRVGSSPLHF. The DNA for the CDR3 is TGTGCCAGCAGCCCCTCGAGGGTCGGTAGTTCACCCCTCCACTTT.

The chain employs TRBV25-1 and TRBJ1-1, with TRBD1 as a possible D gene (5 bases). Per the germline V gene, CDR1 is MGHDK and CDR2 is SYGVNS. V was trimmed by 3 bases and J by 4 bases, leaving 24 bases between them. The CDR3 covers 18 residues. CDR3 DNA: TGTGCCAGCAGTGACTCCTTTAGTCGGGGGAGAATAATCACTGAAGCTTTCTTT. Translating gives CASSDSFSRGRIITEAFF.

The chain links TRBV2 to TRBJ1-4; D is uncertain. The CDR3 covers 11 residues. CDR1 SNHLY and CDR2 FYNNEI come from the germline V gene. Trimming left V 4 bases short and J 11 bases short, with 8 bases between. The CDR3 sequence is CASSVVGKLFF. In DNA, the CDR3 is TGTGCCAGCAGTGTGGTAGGGAAACTGTTTTTT.

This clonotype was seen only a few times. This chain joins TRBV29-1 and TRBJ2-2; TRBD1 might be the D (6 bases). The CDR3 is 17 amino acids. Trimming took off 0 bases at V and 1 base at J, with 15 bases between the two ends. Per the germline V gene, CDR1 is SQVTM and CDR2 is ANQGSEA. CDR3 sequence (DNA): TGCAGCGTTGAAGACCGGGACACCAAAATGAACACCGGGGAGCTGTTTTTT. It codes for CSVEDRDTKMNTGELFF.

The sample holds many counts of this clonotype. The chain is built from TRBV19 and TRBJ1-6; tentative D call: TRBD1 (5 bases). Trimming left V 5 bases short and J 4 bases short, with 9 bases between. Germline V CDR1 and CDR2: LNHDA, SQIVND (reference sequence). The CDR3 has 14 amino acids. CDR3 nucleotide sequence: TGTGCCAGTAGTGGGACGGCATATAATTCACCCCTCCACTTT. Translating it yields CASSGTAYNSPLHF.

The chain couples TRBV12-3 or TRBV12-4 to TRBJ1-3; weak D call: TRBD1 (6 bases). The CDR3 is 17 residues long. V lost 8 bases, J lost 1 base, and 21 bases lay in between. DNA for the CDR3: TGTGCCAGCGGTTCGCATACGACAGGACGTTCTGGAAACACCATATATTTT. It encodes CASGSHTTGRSGNTIYF.

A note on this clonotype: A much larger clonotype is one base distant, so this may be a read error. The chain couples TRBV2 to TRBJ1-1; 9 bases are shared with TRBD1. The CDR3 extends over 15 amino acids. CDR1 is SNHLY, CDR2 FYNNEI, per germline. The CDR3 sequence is CVSSEGGTGKGEAFF. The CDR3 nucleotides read TGTGTCAGCAGTGAAGGCGGGACAGGGAAAGGTGAAGCTTTCTTT.

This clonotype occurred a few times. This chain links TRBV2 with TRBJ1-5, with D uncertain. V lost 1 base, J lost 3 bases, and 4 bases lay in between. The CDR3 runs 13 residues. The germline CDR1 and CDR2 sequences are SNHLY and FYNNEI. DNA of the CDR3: TGTGCCAGCAGTGAAGACAACAATCAGCCCCAGCATTTT. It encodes CASSEDNNQPQHF.

CDR3 residues: CASSRDYQDEQYF. CDR3 DNA: TGTGCCAGCAGTCGGGACTATCAGGACGAGCAGTACTTC. The chain has TRBV12-3 or TRBV12-4 and TRBJ2-7; 7 positions match TRBD2. The J segment lost 5 bases and the V segment lost 5 bases, leaving 6 bases of the junction unmatched. This CDR3 is built from 13 residues.

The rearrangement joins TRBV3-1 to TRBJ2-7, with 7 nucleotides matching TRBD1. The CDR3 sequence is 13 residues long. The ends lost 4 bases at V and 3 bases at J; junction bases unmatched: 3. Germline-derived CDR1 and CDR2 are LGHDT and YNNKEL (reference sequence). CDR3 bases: TGTGCCAGCAGCCTACGGGACAGCTACGAGCAGTACGTC. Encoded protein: CASSLRDSYEQYV.

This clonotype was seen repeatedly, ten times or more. The CDR3 bases are TGCAGCGTTGCTTTGGACACCGGGGAGCTGTTTTTT. Translating it yields CSVALDTGELFF. The V gene is TRBV29-1, the J gene TRBJ2-2; D unresolved. Between the trimmed V and J ends, which lost 4 bases and 3 bases, there was a span of 6 bases. Germline assignment: CDR1 SQVTM and CDR2 ANQGSEA. The CDR3 runs to 12 residues.

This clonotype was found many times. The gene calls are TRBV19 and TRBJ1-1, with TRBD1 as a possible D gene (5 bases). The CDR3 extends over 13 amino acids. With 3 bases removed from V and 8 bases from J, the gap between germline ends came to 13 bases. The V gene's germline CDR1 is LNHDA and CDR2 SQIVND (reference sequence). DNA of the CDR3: TGTGCCAGTAGTATTAGTATAAGGACAGAAGCTTTCTTT. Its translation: CASSISIRTEAFF.

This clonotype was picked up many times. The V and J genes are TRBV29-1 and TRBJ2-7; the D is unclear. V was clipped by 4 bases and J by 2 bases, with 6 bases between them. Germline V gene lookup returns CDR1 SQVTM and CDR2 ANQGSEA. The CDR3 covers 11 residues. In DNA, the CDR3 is TGCAGCGTTGTGGGGACCTACGAGCAGTACTTC. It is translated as CSVVGTYEQYF.

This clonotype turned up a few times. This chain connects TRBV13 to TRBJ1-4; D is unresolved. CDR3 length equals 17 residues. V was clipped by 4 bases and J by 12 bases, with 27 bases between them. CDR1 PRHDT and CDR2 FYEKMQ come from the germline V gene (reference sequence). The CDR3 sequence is CASSSSLAGQDPMELFF. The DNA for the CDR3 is TGTGCCAGCAGCTCATCCCTAGCTGGGCAGGACCCGATGGAACTGTTTTTT.

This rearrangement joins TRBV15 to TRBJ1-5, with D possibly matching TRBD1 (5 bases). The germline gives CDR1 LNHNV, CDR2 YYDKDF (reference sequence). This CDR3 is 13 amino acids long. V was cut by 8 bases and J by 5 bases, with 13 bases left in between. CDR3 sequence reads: CATPISGDQPQHF. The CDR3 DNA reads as TGTGCCACCCCTATCTCGGGGGATCAGCCCCAGCATTTT.

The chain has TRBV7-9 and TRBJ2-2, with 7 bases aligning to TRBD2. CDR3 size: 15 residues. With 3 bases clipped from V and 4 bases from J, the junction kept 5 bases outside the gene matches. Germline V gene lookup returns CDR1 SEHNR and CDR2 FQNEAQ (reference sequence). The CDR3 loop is CASSFQTSTTGELFF. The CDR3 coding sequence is TGTGCCAGCAGCTTCCAGACTAGCACCACCGGGGAGCTGTTTTTT.

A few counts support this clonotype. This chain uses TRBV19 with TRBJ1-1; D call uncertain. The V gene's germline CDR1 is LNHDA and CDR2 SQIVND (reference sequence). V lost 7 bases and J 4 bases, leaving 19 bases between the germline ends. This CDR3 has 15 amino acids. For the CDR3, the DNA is TGTGCCAGTACAGCGGCTTTCGGTCTTCCCACTGAAGCTTTCTTT. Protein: CASTAAFGLPTEAFF.

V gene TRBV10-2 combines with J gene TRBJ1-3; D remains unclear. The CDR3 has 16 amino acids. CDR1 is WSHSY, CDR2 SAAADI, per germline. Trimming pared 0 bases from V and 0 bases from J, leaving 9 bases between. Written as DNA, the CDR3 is TGCGCCAGCAGTGAGTCCCAGAGTTTCTCTGGAAACACCATATATTTT. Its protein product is CASSESQSFSGNTIYF.

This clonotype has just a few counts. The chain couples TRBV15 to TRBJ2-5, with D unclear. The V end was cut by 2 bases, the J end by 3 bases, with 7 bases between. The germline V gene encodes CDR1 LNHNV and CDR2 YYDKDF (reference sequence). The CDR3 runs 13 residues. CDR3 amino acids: CATSRPKEETQYF. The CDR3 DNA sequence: TGTGCCACCAGCAGACCAAAAGAAGAGACCCAGTACTTC.

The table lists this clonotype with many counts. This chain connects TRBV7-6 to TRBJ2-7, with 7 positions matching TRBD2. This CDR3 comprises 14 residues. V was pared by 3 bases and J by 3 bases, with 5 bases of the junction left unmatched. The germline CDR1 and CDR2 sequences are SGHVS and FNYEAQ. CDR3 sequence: CASSLSGEDYEQYF. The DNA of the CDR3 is TGTGCCAGCAGCTTGAGCGGGGAAGACTACGAGCAGTACTTC.

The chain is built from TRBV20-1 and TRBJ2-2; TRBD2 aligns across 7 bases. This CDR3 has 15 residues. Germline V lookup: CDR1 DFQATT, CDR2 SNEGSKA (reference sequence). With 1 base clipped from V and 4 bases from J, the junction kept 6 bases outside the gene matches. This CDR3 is CSARGAGSVTGELFF. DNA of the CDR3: TGCAGTGCTAGAGGAGCGGGAAGCGTCACCGGGGAGCTGTTTTTT.

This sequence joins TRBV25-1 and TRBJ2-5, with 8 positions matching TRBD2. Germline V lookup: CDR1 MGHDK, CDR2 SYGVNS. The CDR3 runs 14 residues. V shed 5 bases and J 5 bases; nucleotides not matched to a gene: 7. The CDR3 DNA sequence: TGTGCCAGCAGTATCGGGGGGGCCTGGGAGACCCAGTACTTC. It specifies CASSIGGAWETQYF.

CDR3 amino acids: CASSLIAGLNTIYF. Here the CDR3 DNA reads TGTGCCAGCAGCTTAATAGCCGGGTTAAACACCATATATTTT. The chain uses TRBV7-9 and TRBJ1-3; D not certain. There are 14 residues in the CDR3. The germline CDR1 and CDR2 sequences are SEHNR and FQNEAQ (reference sequence). The V end lost 2 bases, the J end lost 6 bases, and 11 bases lay between the germline ends.